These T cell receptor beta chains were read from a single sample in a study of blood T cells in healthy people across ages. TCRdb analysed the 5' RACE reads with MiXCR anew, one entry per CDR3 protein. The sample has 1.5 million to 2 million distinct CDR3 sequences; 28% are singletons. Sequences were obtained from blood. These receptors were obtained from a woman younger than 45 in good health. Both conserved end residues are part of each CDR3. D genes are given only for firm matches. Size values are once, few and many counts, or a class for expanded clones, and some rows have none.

cdr3_aa: CASSLSGQGPPYEQYF
cdr3_nt: TGCGCCAGCAGCTTATCGGGACAGGGACCCCCCTACGAGCAGTACTTC
v_call: TRBV5-1
clone_size: many
d_call: TRBD1
j_call: TRBJ2-7

cdr3_aa: CASSLAGWGIGGNGYTF
cdr3_nt: TGTGCCAGCAGCTTAGCCGGTTGGGGTATCGGGGGGAATGGCTACACCTTC
v_call: TRBV7-2
clone_size: few
d_call: NA
j_call: TRBJ1-2

cdr3_aa: CASSLAHGGMEETQFF
cdr3_nt: TGCGCCAGCAGCCTAGCCCATGGGGGAATGGAAGAGACCCAGTTCTTC
v_call: TRBV4-3
clone_size: few
d_call: NA
j_call: TRBJ2-1

cdr3_aa: CASSLVAGGARHSGANVLTF
cdr3_nt: TGTGCCAGCAGCTTAGTAGCAGGGGGCGCCAGGCACTCTGGGGCCAACGTCCTGACTTTC
v_call: TRBV7-9
clone_size: few
d_call: TRBD1
j_call: TRBJ2-6

cdr3_aa: CASSAQPTDTQYF
cdr3_nt: TGCGCCAGCAGTGCCCAGCCCACAGATACGCAGTATTTT
v_call: TRBV10-1
clone_size: few
d_call: NA
j_call: TRBJ2-3

cdr3_aa: CATSDHGTPYGYTF
cdr3_nt: TGTGCCACCAGTGATCATGGTACCCCCTATGGCTACACCTTC
v_call: TRBV24-1
clone_size: few
d_call: NA
j_call: TRBJ1-2

cdr3_aa: CASGMGLNQPQHF
cdr3_nt: TGTGCCAGCGGCATGGGGTTAAATCAGCCCCAGCATTTT
v_call: TRBV18
clone_size: few
d_call: NA
j_call: TRBJ1-5

cdr3_aa: CSDPVTGANVLTF
cdr3_nt: TGCAGCGACCCGGTTACTGGGGCCAACGTCCTGACTTTC
v_call: TRBV29-1
clone_size: many
d_call: NA
j_call: TRBJ2-6

cdr3_aa: CASSSGQGAYEQFF
cdr3_nt: TGTGCCAGCAGCTCCGGACAGGGGGCCTATGAGCAGTTCTTC
v_call: TRBV7-8
clone_size: few
d_call: TRBD1
j_call: TRBJ2-1

cdr3_aa: CASSYSRGLSGGEQFF
cdr3_nt: TGTGCCAGCAGTTACTCGCGGGGACTTAGTGGGGGGGAGCAGTTCTTC
v_call: TRBV6-5
clone_size: NA
d_call: NA
j_call: TRBJ2-1

cdr3_aa: CSGGTEVPNEQYF
cdr3_nt: TGCAGCGGGGGGACAGAGGTCCCGAACGAGCAGTACTTC
v_call: TRBV29-1
clone_size: many
d_call: TRBD1
j_call: TRBJ2-7

cdr3_aa: CASSPHRGGNSYEQYF
cdr3_nt: TGTGCCAGCAGCCCCCACCGGGGCGGGAATTCCTACGAGCAGTACTTC
v_call: TRBV9
clone_size: NA
d_call: NA
j_call: TRBJ2-7

cdr3_aa: CASSPAPGQPQHF
cdr3_nt: TGTGCCAGCAGTCCGGCTCCGGGTCAGCCCCAGCATTTT
v_call: TRBV12-3/TRBV12-4
clone_size: once
d_call: NA
j_call: TRBJ1-5

cdr3_aa: CSARTGTLYGYTF
cdr3_nt: TGCAGTGCTAGGACAGGAACGCTCTATGGCTACACCTTC
v_call: TRBV20-1
clone_size: few
d_call: NA
j_call: TRBJ1-2

cdr3_aa: CASSLYSGPNTEAFF
cdr3_nt: TGCGCCAGCAGCTTGTATTCAGGGCCGAACACTGAAGCTTTCTTT
v_call: TRBV5-1
clone_size: few
d_call: NA
j_call: TRBJ1-1

cdr3_aa: CASSPLRAGESNEQFF
cdr3_nt: TGTGCCAGCAGCCCCTTGAGGGCGGGGGAATCCAATGAGCAGTTCTTC
v_call: TRBV4-2
clone_size: few
d_call: TRBD2
j_call: TRBJ2-1

cdr3_aa: CASSETLGLAGVNEQFF
cdr3_nt: TGTGCCAGCAGTGAGACCCTGGGACTAGCGGGAGTTAATGAGCAGTTCTTC
v_call: TRBV6-1
clone_size: few
d_call: TRBD2
j_call: TRBJ2-1

cdr3_aa: CASSEALLAEETQYF
cdr3_nt: TGTGCCAGCAGTGAAGCGCTTCTGGCGGAAGAGACCCAGTACTTC
v_call: TRBV6-1
clone_size: few
d_call: NA
j_call: TRBJ2-5

cdr3_aa: CSARVAGGETQYF
cdr3_nt: TGCAGTGCTAGGGTTGCGGGAGGAGAGACCCAGTACTTC
v_call: TRBV20-1
clone_size: many
d_call: TRBD2
j_call: TRBJ2-5

cdr3_aa: CASRQSGWTQYF
cdr3_nt: TGTGCCAGCCGACAGTCCGGGTGGACCCAGTACTTC
v_call: TRBV6-2/TRBV6-3
clone_size: NA
d_call: NA
j_call: TRBJ2-5

cdr3_aa: CASSVYNEQYF
cdr3_nt: TGTGCCAGCAGTGTCTACAATGAGCAGTACTTC
v_call: TRBV12-3/TRBV12-4
clone_size: NA
d_call: NA
j_call: TRBJ2-7

cdr3_aa: CASSQEVESSGRGNEQFF
cdr3_nt: TGCGCCAGCAGCCAAGAAGTGGAATCTAGCGGGAGGGGCAATGAGCAGTTCTTC
v_call: TRBV4-3
clone_size: many
d_call: TRBD2
j_call: TRBJ2-1

cdr3_aa: CASSVSSGRGETQYF
cdr3_nt: TGTGCCAGCAGCGTATCTAGCGGGAGAGGAGAGACCCAGTACTTC
v_call: TRBV9
clone_size: many
d_call: TRBD2
j_call: TRBJ2-5

cdr3_aa: CASSLQRDHEQFF
cdr3_nt: TGTGCCAGCAGCTTGCAGCGGGACCATGAGCAGTTCTTC
v_call: TRBV7-2
clone_size: NA
d_call: TRBD2
j_call: TRBJ2-1

cdr3_aa: CASTTPGDEQYF
cdr3_nt: TGTGCCAGCACTACGCCAGGGGACGAGCAGTACTTC
v_call: TRBV28
clone_size: few
d_call: NA
j_call: TRBJ2-7

cdr3_aa: CSASLDRGTNQPQHF
cdr3_nt: TGCAGTGCTAGTTTGGACAGGGGGACCAATCAGCCCCAGCATTTT
v_call: TRBV20-1
clone_size: NA
d_call: TRBD1
j_call: TRBJ1-5

cdr3_aa: CAISESHLNTEAFF
cdr3_nt: TGTGCCATCAGTGAGTCGCACCTAAACACTGAAGCTTTCTTT
v_call: TRBV10-3
clone_size: NA
d_call: NA
j_call: TRBJ1-1

cdr3_aa: CATRSTGSYEQYF
cdr3_nt: TGTGCCACCCGGTCAACAGGATCCTACGAGCAGTACTTC
v_call: TRBV24-1
clone_size: many
d_call: NA
j_call: TRBJ2-7

cdr3_aa: CSAQPAAGGRGDTQYF
cdr3_nt: TGCAGTGCCCAGCCGGCGGCGGGGGGCCGGGGAGATACGCAGTATTTT
v_call: TRBV20-1
clone_size: NA
d_call: TRBD2
j_call: TRBJ2-3

cdr3_aa: CSVQDRGSYEQYF
cdr3_nt: TGCAGCGTTCAGGACAGGGGCTCCTACGAGCAGTACTTC
v_call: TRBV29-1
clone_size: many
d_call: TRBD1
j_call: TRBJ2-7

cdr3_aa: CASSLELMGGELFF
cdr3_nt: TGTGCCAGCAGCCTGGAGCTGATGGGCGGGGAGCTGTTTTTT
v_call: TRBV5-4
clone_size: NA
d_call: NA
j_call: TRBJ2-2

cdr3_aa: CATSDLGGSYTF
cdr3_nt: TGTGCCACCAGTGATCTGGGAGGGAGCTACACCTTC
v_call: TRBV24-1
clone_size: many
d_call: NA
j_call: TRBJ1-2

cdr3_aa: CASSLSGTENYTF
cdr3_nt: TGTGCCAGCAGTTTAAGTGGGACAGAGAACTACACCTTC
v_call: TRBV28
clone_size: NA
d_call: TRBD1
j_call: TRBJ1-2

cdr3_aa: CSAPFQGLYGYTF
cdr3_nt: TGCAGTGCCCCCTTTCAGGGGCTGTATGGCTACACCTTC
v_call: TRBV20-1
clone_size: NA
d_call: NA
j_call: TRBJ1-2

cdr3_aa: CASSFGQGSNQPQHF
cdr3_nt: TGCGCCAGCAGCTTCGGTCAGGGAAGCAATCAGCCCCAGCATTTT
v_call: TRBV7-9
clone_size: many
d_call: NA
j_call: TRBJ1-5

cdr3_aa: CASKSARTSYEQYF
cdr3_nt: TGTGCCAGCAAGTCGGCCCGAACCTCCTACGAGCAGTACTTC
v_call: TRBV2
clone_size: NA
d_call: NA
j_call: TRBJ2-7

cdr3_aa: CASSLRLAGVHEQFF
cdr3_nt: TGTGCCAGCAGTCTAAGACTAGCGGGAGTACATGAGCAGTTCTTC
v_call: TRBV27
clone_size: few
d_call: TRBD2
j_call: TRBJ2-1

cdr3_aa: CSTFARASLNTEAFF
cdr3_nt: TGCAGCACTTTCGCCAGGGCCTCCTTGAACACTGAAGCTTTCTTT
v_call: TRBV29-1
clone_size: NA
d_call: NA
j_call: TRBJ1-1

cdr3_aa: CASSEAGGRQETQYF
cdr3_nt: TGCGCCAGCAGTGAGGCGGGGGGGCGGCAAGAGACCCAGTACTTC
v_call: TRBV10-2
clone_size: NA
d_call: TRBD2
j_call: TRBJ2-5

cdr3_aa: CSARDPWGTSTEAFF
cdr3_nt: TGCAGTGCTAGAGACCCGTGGGGAACGAGCACTGAAGCTTTCTTT
v_call: TRBV20-1
clone_size: few
d_call: NA
j_call: TRBJ1-1

cdr3_aa: CATSVAKPYNEQFF
cdr3_nt: TGTGCCACCAGTGTAGCGAAACCCTACAATGAGCAGTTCTTC
v_call: TRBV24-1
clone_size: NA
d_call: NA
j_call: TRBJ2-1

cdr3_aa: CASRDDRGLLAKNIQYF
cdr3_nt: TGCGCCAGCAGGGACGACAGGGGGCTTTTGGCCAAAAACATTCAGTACTTC
v_call: TRBV5-1
clone_size: many
d_call: TRBD1
j_call: TRBJ2-4

cdr3_aa: CASSFDRLYGYTF
cdr3_nt: TGTGCCAGCAGCTTTGACAGACTCTATGGCTACACCTTC
v_call: TRBV14
clone_size: many
d_call: NA
j_call: TRBJ1-2

cdr3_aa: CNARDQDRSSHEQYF
cdr3_nt: TGCAATGCTAGAGATCAGGACAGGAGCTCCCACGAGCAGTACTTC
v_call: TRBV20-1
clone_size: few
d_call: TRBD1
j_call: TRBJ2-7

cdr3_aa: CASSQRREDYGYTF
cdr3_nt: TGTGCCAGCAGCCAAAGGAGGGAGGACTATGGCTACACCTTC
v_call: TRBV4-2
clone_size: few
d_call: NA
j_call: TRBJ1-2

cdr3_aa: CASSPRGAGMETQYF
cdr3_nt: TGTGCCAGCAGCCCGAGAGGGGCGGGTATGGAGACCCAGTACTTC
v_call: TRBV9
clone_size: many
d_call: NA
j_call: TRBJ2-5

cdr3_aa: CSASPRTTTLNQPQHF
cdr3_nt: TGCAGTGCTAGTCCTAGGACGACTACATTAAATCAGCCCCAGCATTTT
v_call: TRBV20-1
clone_size: NA
d_call: NA
j_call: TRBJ1-5

cdr3_aa: CASRTRDGPYEQYF
cdr3_nt: TGTGCCAGCAGGACCCGGGACGGACCCTACGAGCAGTACTTC
v_call: TRBV6-1
clone_size: many
d_call: NA
j_call: TRBJ2-7

cdr3_aa: CASSSTGTGGHEQYF
cdr3_nt: TGTGCCAGCAGTTCAACCGGGACAGGGGGGCACGAGCAGTACTTC
v_call: TRBV28
clone_size: NA
d_call: TRBD1
j_call: TRBJ2-7

cdr3_aa: CATSRGTDSRGEKLFF
cdr3_nt: TGTGCCACCAGCAGAGGGACGGACAGCCGGGGAGAAAAACTGTTTTTT
v_call: TRBV15
clone_size: NA
d_call: NA
j_call: TRBJ1-4

cdr3_aa: CASRDRQDSPLHF
cdr3_nt: TGTGCCAGCCGGGACAGGCAGGATTCACCCCTCCACTTT
v_call: TRBV2
clone_size: few
d_call: TRBD1
j_call: TRBJ1-6

cdr3_aa: CSARNARRDQGSEQFF
cdr3_nt: TGCAGTGCTAGGAACGCCCGGCGGGACCAGGGGAGTGAGCAGTTCTTC
v_call: TRBV20-1
clone_size: few
d_call: NA
j_call: TRBJ2-1

cdr3_aa: CASGGRWTRYTEAFF
cdr3_nt: TGTGCTAGTGGGGGACGATGGACCCGCTACACTGAAGCTTTCTTT
v_call: TRBV12-5
clone_size: few
d_call: NA
j_call: TRBJ1-1

cdr3_aa: CASTQGAGPKTSPLHF
cdr3_nt: TGTGCCAGCACCCAAGGGGCGGGCCCTAAGACTTCACCCCTCCACTTT
v_call: TRBV7-9
clone_size: NA
d_call: NA
j_call: TRBJ1-6

cdr3_aa: CASSKGTGLYDGQYF
cdr3_nt: TGCGCCAGCAGCAAAGGGACAGGCCTCTACGACGGGCAGTACTTC
v_call: TRBV5-1
clone_size: NA
d_call: TRBD1
j_call: TRBJ2-7